These 12 T cell receptor beta chains were all obtained from the same sample, sequenced in a study of OX40 agonist ivuxolimab in advanced cancers. Here immunoSEQ multiplex PCR was the method, and the copy in TCRdb shows in-frame clones only, minus some. The sample records 55,000 to 80,000 clones, approximately 79% being singletons. Sample: CD4+ or CD8+ T cells sorted from blood, taken in a trial of the OX40 agonist ivuxolimab. The receptors here all came from an adult with an advanced solid tumor such as melanoma, head and neck, liver or kidney cancer.

The chain links TRBV6-5 to TRBJ2-5; unclear D gene. CDR3 size: 11 residues. V gave up 6 bases and J gave up 4 bases, with 6 bases separating them. Germline V gene sequence: CDR1 MNHEY, CDR2 SVGAGI. In DNA form, the CDR3 reads TGTGCCAGCAGCACGAGAGAGACCCAGTACTTC. This translates into CASSTRETQYF.

The rearrangement joins TRBV7-9 to TRBJ1-2; weak D call: TRBD1 (6 bases). From germline, CDR1 is SEHNR and CDR2 FQNEAQ (reference sequence). This CDR3 has 14 amino acids. V was shortened by 0 bases and J by 4 bases, with 9 bases between the two germline ends. The CDR3 spells CASSLAEGGYGYTF. Here the CDR3 DNA reads TGTGCCAGCAGCTTAGCCGAAGGGGGCTATGGCTACACCTTC.

The V call is TRBV2, the J call TRBJ2-1; 13 nucleotides agree with TRBD2. Germline assignment: CDR1 SNHLY and CDR2 FYNNEI. The trim removed 6 bases at V and 4 bases at J, leaving 3 bases unmatched. This CDR3 comprises 15 residues. CDR3 sequence: CASSQGLAGYNEQFF. The CDR3 nucleotides are TGTGCCAGCAGCCAGGGACTAGCGGGGTACAATGAGCAGTTCTTC.

The chain has TRBV10-2 and TRBJ2-5; TRBD2 matches 8 bases. The CDR3 runs 15 residues. Trimming took 5 bases from V and 4 from J; bases not matched to a gene: 9. Germline-derived CDR1 and CDR2 are WSHSY and SAAADI. CDR3 region: CASSLGAGGRETQYF. The CDR3, as DNA: TGCGCCAGCAGTCTCGGGGCGGGGGGCCGAGAGACCCAGTACTTC.

This clone was detected only once. Here the CDR3 DNA reads TGTGCCAGCAGTTACTCGTACTCTAGCGGCTCCTACGAGCAGTACTTC. Encoded protein: CASSYSYSSGSYEQYF. The chain employs TRBV6-5 and TRBJ2-7; 7 nucleotides align to TRBD2. The CDR3 is 16 residues long. CDR1 and CDR2 (germline): MNHEY, SVGAGI. With 0 bases clipped from V and 0 bases from J, the junction kept 5 bases outside the gene matches.

V is TRBV29-1 and J is TRBJ1-5; D gene unclear. This CDR3 has 14 amino acids. Germline lookup yields CDR1 SQVTM and CDR2 ANQGSEA. V was clipped by 6 bases and J by 0 bases, with 12 bases between them. CDR3 in DNA: TGCAGCGTACGGGGAGGGAATAGCAATCAGCCCCAGCATTTT. Protein product: CSVRGGNSNQPQHF.

V gene TRBV6-1 combines with J gene TRBJ2-1; 8 bases fit TRBD2. This CDR3 comprises 15 residues. V shed 6 bases and J 0 bases; nucleotides not matched to a gene: 4. Per the germline V gene, CDR1 is MNHNS and CDR2 is SASEGT. The CDR3 here is CASRIAGSSYNEQFF. CDR3 sequence (DNA): TGTGCCAGCAGGATAGCGGGAAGCTCCTACAATGAGCAGTTCTTC.

The chain combines TRBV19 with TRBJ1-3; D uncertain. The length of the CDR3 is 13 residues. Germline CDR1 reads LNHDA; CDR2 reads SQIVND (reference sequence). Deletions cut 11 bases from V and 1 base from J, with 12 bases between. CDR3: CAVQGLSGNTIYF. CDR3 nucleotide sequence: TGTGCCGTACAAGGGCTGTCTGGAAACACCATATATTTT.

V gene TRBV9 combines with J gene TRBJ1-6; 7 bases are shared with TRBD1. The CDR3 covers 13 residues. Losses at the gene ends were 8 bases for V and 5 bases for J; bases not matched to a gene: 4. Germline V gene data show CDR1 as SGDLS and CDR2 as YYNGEE. The DNA for the CDR3 is TGTGCCAGTCGACAGGGTAATAATTCACCCCTCCACTTT. Translated, it gives CASRQGNNSPLHF.

V usage is TRBV18 and J usage is TRBJ2-2; 7 positions match TRBD1. This CDR3 is 15 amino acids long. The germline V gene has CDR1 KGHSH and CDR2 LQKENI. V shed 3 bases and J 7 bases; nucleotides not matched to a gene: 8. The chain's CDR3 is CASSPATGVGGELFF. DNA of the CDR3: TGTGCCAGCTCACCGGCAACAGGGGTTGGCGGGGAGCTGTTTTTT.

V usage is TRBV2 and J usage is TRBJ1-3, with 9 bases fitting TRBD1. The CDR3 has 16 amino acids. J gave up 0 bases and V 7 bases, and 7 bases lay outside the gene matches. The germline gives CDR1 SNHLY, CDR2 FYNNEI. CDR3 in DNA: TGTGCCAGCACTGGGACAGGGCGGCCCTCTGGAAACACCATATATTTT. This gives the protein CASTGTGRPSGNTIYF.

V is TRBV9 and J is TRBJ1-1; weak D call: TRBD1 (5 bases). Germline CDR1 SGDLS, CDR2 YYNGEE. V was clipped by 1 base and J by 7 bases, with 11 bases between them. This CDR3 has 13 residues. This CDR3 is CASSVRDGYEAFF. CDR3 sequence (DNA): TGTGCCAGCAGCGTACGGGACGGATATGAAGCTTTCTTT.